These 15 T cell receptor beta chains were all obtained from the same sample, sequenced in a study of CD8+ T cells in alopecia areata. Noted treatment: oral pan-JAK inhibitor, 5-10 mg twice daily. RNA extraction was followed by reverse transcription into cDNA, which acted as the sequencing template. Method: immunoSEQ multiplex PCR; TCRdb's copy keeps in-frame clones and lacks some. The sample consists of about 150,000 clones, less than 70% of them appearing once. Sequencing used CD8+ T cells sorted from blood, obtained at week 4, from a patient treated with tofacitinib. Receptors originate from a human donor with alopecia areata.

The chain combines TRBV30 with TRBJ1-2, with 7 bases that match TRBD1. With V trimmed by 4 bases and J by 6 bases, 2 bases remained unmatched. Looked up from germline, CDR1 is GTSNPN and CDR2 is SVGIG (reference sequence). This CDR3 has 11 residues. The CDR3 bases are TGTGCCTGGAATACAGGGGATGGCTACACCTTC. Its translation: CAWNTGDGYTF.

This chain links TRBV6-4 with TRBJ2-5; 7 bases align to TRBD2. The CDR3 covers 15 residues. With 1 base clipped from V and 0 bases from J, the junction kept 2 bases outside the gene matches. Germline lookup yields CDR1 MRHNA and CDR2 SNTAGT. DNA for the CDR3: TGTGCCAGCAGTGACTTACTAGCGTACCAAGAGACCCAGTACTTC. It yields the protein CASSDLLAYQETQYF.

The rearrangement joins TRBV27 to TRBJ2-5, with TRBD2 matching 13 bases. Germline V gives CDR1 MNHEY, CDR2 SMNVEV (reference sequence). CDR3 length: 17 residues. The J segment lost 5 bases and the V segment lost 3 bases, leaving 9 bases of the junction unmatched. CDR3 in amino acids: CASSLGTSGVLRETQYF. CDR3 DNA: TGTGCCAGCAGTTTGGGGACTAGCGGGGTTTTGAGGGAGACCCAGTACTTC.

The chain combines TRBV7-2 with TRBJ2-2, with D hard to call. The CDR3 contains 19 residues. Germline CDR1 SGHTA, CDR2 FQGNSA. Deletions cut 5 bases from V and 8 bases from J, with 30 bases between. CDR3 loop: CASSPFPLTDVAEVGELFF. The CDR3 region has the DNA TGTGCCAGCAGCCCATTTCCCCTTACCGACGTAGCAGAGGTTGGGGAGCTGTTTTTT. The whole variable domain, filled in from reference TRBV7-2 and TRBJ2-2, reads GAGVSQSPSNKVTEKGKDVELRCDPISGHTALYWYRQSLGQGLEFLIYFQGNSAPDKSGLPSDRFSAERTGGSVSTLTIQRTQQEDSAVYLCASSPFPLTDVAEVGELFFGEGSRLTVL.

The chain is built from TRBV5-4 and TRBJ2-7; D is possibly TRBD1 (7 bases). Germline CDR1 reads SGHNT; CDR2 reads YYREEE (reference sequence). Trimming shortened V by 4 bases and J by 4 bases, and 21 bases separated the two germline ends. The CDR3 length is 16 residues. The chain's CDR3 is CASSALAGTEFYEQYF. The DNA for the CDR3 is TGTGCCAGCAGCGCCCTCGCGGGGACAGAGTTTTACGAGCAGTACTTC. Full variable domain (outside the CDR3, taken from reference TRBV5-4 and TRBJ2-7): ETGVTQSPTHLIKTRGQQVTLRCSSQSGHNTVSWYQQALGQGPQFIFQYYREEENGRGNFPPRFSGLQFPNYSSELNVNALELDDSALYLCASSALAGTEFYEQYFGPGTRLTVT.

This clone was counted a few times. CDR3 bases: TGTGCCAGCACCCTAGCGGGGTTCTCCTACGAGCAGTACTTC. Translating gives CASTLAGFSYEQYF. This chain joins TRBV6-1 and TRBJ2-7; 9 bases are shared with TRBD2. Germline values: CDR1 MNHNS, CDR2 SASEGT. The ends lost 7 bases at V and 0 bases at J; junction bases unmatched: 4. The CDR3 consists of 14 residues.

The J gene is TRBJ1-6, the V gene TRBV2; no firm D call. The CDR3 is made up of 13 amino acids. Trimming took 4 bases from V and 9 from J, leaving 10 bases between them. The germline V gene encodes CDR1 SNHLY and CDR2 FYNNEI. CDR3 in amino acids: CASSGRGSSPLHF. Here the CDR3 DNA reads TGTGCCAGCAGTGGACGAGGGAGTTCACCCCTCCACTTT.

The V and J genes are TRBV9 and TRBJ1-5; D remains unclear. V shed 0 bases and J shed 8 bases, with 12 bases lying between them. This CDR3 is 14 amino acids long. Germline V lookup: CDR1 SGDLS, CDR2 YYNGEE. The CDR3 region is CASSVGFSGKPQHF. CDR3 bases: TGTGCCAGCAGCGTAGGGTTCTCGGGCAAGCCCCAGCATTTT.

This clone was observed a handful of times. This chain connects TRBV5-1 to TRBJ1-2; 7 bases fit TRBD1. The CDR3 spans 14 residues. V lost 7 bases to trimming and J lost 0 bases; unmatched junction nucleotides: 6. Germline assignment: CDR1 SGHRS and CDR2 YFSETQ. CDR3 protein: CASLGDSSNYGYTF. The DNA for the CDR3 is TGCGCCAGCCTAGGGGACAGTTCTAACTATGGCTACACCTTC.

The chain couples TRBV13 to TRBJ1-4; 11 positions agree with TRBD1. J gave up 7 bases and V 5 bases, and 6 bases lay outside the gene matches. Germline CDR1 PRHDT, CDR2 FYEKMQ (reference sequence). This CDR3 is 15 amino acids long. The CDR3 sequence is CASSPWDRGSEKLFF. In nucleotides, the CDR3 is TGTGCCAGCAGCCCGTGGGACAGGGGGTCTGAAAAACTGTTTTTT.

CDR3 sequence reads: CASSLDLPPASGGEQFF. The CDR3 nucleotides are TGTGCCAGCAGCTTAGATCTTCCCCCTGCTAGCGGGGGTGAGCAGTTCTTC. The V gene is TRBV11-2, the J gene TRBJ2-1; TRBD2 aligns across 10 bases. Germline values: CDR1 SGHAT, CDR2 FQNNGV. The CDR3 covers 17 residues. The trim removed 0 bases at V and 9 bases at J, leaving 11 bases unmatched.

This chain uses TRBV5-6 with TRBJ2-7; 7 nucleotides agree with TRBD1. Germline CDR1 is SGHDT and CDR2 is YYEEEE. CDR3 length equals 14 residues. V gave up 0 bases and J gave up 5 bases; unmatched junction bases: 5. The CDR3, as DNA: TGTGCCAGCAGCTTGGCAGGACAGGCTGACGAGCAGTACTTC. It specifies CASSLAGQADEQYF.

This clone came up once. The chain links TRBV13 to TRBJ2-3; the match to TRBD2 covers 12 bases. After removal of 6 bases from V and 4 bases from J, the junction contained 5 bases not matched to a gene. Germline values: CDR1 PRHDT, CDR2 FYEKMQ (reference sequence). This CDR3 is 15 amino acids long. In DNA form, the CDR3 reads TGTGCCAGCAGTCGAACTAGCGGGGGGTCAGATACGCAGTATTTT. Protein sequence: CASSRTSGGSDTQYF.

The rearrangement links TRBV27 to TRBJ2-7, with 10 bases that match TRBD1. This CDR3 contains 13 residues. Germline V lookup: CDR1 MNHEY, CDR2 SMNVEV (reference sequence). Germline trimming cut 6 bases from V and 3 bases from J; bases unmatched to any gene: 2. The chain's CDR3 is CASSGDRGYEQYF. The CDR3 DNA is TGTGCCAGCAGCGGGGACAGGGGCTACGAGCAGTACTTC.

The chain links TRBV29-1 to TRBJ1-2; 8 nucleotides match TRBD1. The germline gives CDR1 SQVTM, CDR2 ANQGSEA. After removal of 1 base from V and 4 bases from J, the junction contained 8 bases not matched to a gene. This CDR3 spans 15 amino acids. CDR3: CSVEVGQAQGYGYTF. For the CDR3, the DNA is TGCAGCGTTGAAGTGGGACAGGCTCAGGGCTATGGCTACACCTTC.